A selection of T cell receptor beta chains follows, all from one sample in a study of T cells in tumors after PD-1 blockade. Produced via immunoSEQ multiplex PCR; TCRdb's table is partial and in-frame only. The sample lists around 45,000 clones, around 80% occurring once. The starting material was PBMCs, obtained before anti-PD-1 therapy. These TCRs come from a human donor with advanced basal cell or squamous cell carcinoma (not recorded which). CDR3s include the opening cysteine and the closing phenylalanine or tryptophan. The order of the fields is V gene, clone size, J gene, D gene, CDR3 DNA, CDR3 protein. D genes are given only for firm matches. Size is stated for part of the rows, as once, few or many counts, or as a class when the clone is expanded.

V gene: TRBV7-9; clone size: .; J gene: TRBJ2-1; D gene: .; CDR3 DNA: TGTGCCAGCAGCCGCAGCTCCTACAATGAGCAGTTCTTC; CDR3 protein: CASSRSSYNEQFF
V gene: TRBV28; clone size: once; J gene: TRBJ2-1; D gene: .; CDR3 DNA: TGTGCCAGCAGTTACAATGAGCAGTTCTTC; CDR3 protein: CASSYNEQFF
V gene: TRBV5-5; clone size: .; J gene: TRBJ2-7; D gene: .; CDR3 DNA: TGTGCCAGCAGCTTGTTGGGGATAAGCTCCTACGAGCAGTACTTC; CDR3 protein: CASSLLGISSYEQYF
V gene: TRBV6-5; clone size: .; J gene: TRBJ1-1; D gene: .; CDR3 DNA: TGTGCCAGCAGTTACTCGAGAGGGGCGAGTAACACTGAAGCTTTCTTT; CDR3 protein: CASSYSRGASNTEAFF
V gene: TRBV6-1; clone size: .; J gene: TRBJ1-2; D gene: .; CDR3 DNA: TGTGCCAGCAGTGACACATATGGCTACACCTTC; CDR3 protein: CASSDTYGYTF
V gene: TRBV3-1/TRBV3-2; clone size: .; J gene: TRBJ2-1; D gene: .; CDR3 DNA: TGTGCCAGCAGCCAAAAACGGGTAGTGGGACATGAGCAGTTCTTC; CDR3 protein: CASSQKRVVGHEQFF
V gene: TRBV4-2; clone size: once; J gene: TRBJ2-1; D gene: TRBD1; CDR3 DNA: TGTGCCAGCAGCCAAGATTGGGGACAGGGAGTAGGTGAGCAGTTCTTC; CDR3 protein: CASSQDWGQGVGEQFF
V gene: TRBV6-1; clone size: few; J gene: TRBJ1-4; D gene: .; CDR3 DNA: TGTGCCAGCAGTGTAGCAGGGATTAATGAAAAACTGTTTTTT; CDR3 protein: CASSVAGINEKLFF
V gene: TRBV27; clone size: .; J gene: TRBJ2-5; D gene: .; CDR3 DNA: TGTGCCAGCAGTTTATCCGGGGGCGGTCAACCTGGGGAGACCCAGTACTTC; CDR3 protein: CASSLSGGGQPGETQYF
V gene: TRBV5-1; clone size: .; J gene: TRBJ2-5; D gene: .; CDR3 DNA: TGCGCCAGCAGCTTGGGTCCAGGTTACCAAGAGACCCAGTACTTC; CDR3 protein: CASSLGPGYQETQYF
V gene: TRBV5-5; clone size: .; J gene: TRBJ2-7; D gene: TRBD2; CDR3 DNA: TGTGCCAGTCAACGGCGGGAGAACTACGAGCAGTACTTC; CDR3 protein: CASQRRENYEQYF
V gene: TRBV5-4; clone size: .; J gene: TRBJ2-7; D gene: .; CDR3 DNA: TGTGCCAGCAGCGCTGGGCTCGGGTGGGAGCAGTACTTC; CDR3 protein: CASSAGLGWEQYF
V gene: TRBV6-4; clone size: .; J gene: TRBJ1-2; D gene: TRBD1; CDR3 DNA: TGTGCCAGCCAAGACCGGGACAGGGGAAATGGCTACACCTTC; CDR3 protein: CASQDRDRGNGYTF
V gene: TRBV18; clone size: .; J gene: TRBJ1-1; D gene: .; CDR3 DNA: TGTGCCAGCTCCGACAGTCAGGAAACTGAAGCTTTCTTT; CDR3 protein: CASSDSQETEAFF
V gene: TRBV28; clone size: .; J gene: TRBJ2-7; D gene: .; CDR3 DNA: TGTGCCAGCAGTCCCCTGAGGGCCCCCTACGAGCAGTACTTC; CDR3 protein: CASSPLRAPYEQYF
V gene: TRBV7-8; clone size: .; J gene: TRBJ1-6; D gene: .; CDR3 DNA: TGTGCCAGCAGCTTATTAACCGCCGGGTCAGGGACACCCCTCCACTTT; CDR3 protein: CASSLLTAGSGTPLHF
V gene: TRBV5-1; clone size: .; J gene: TRBJ2-3; D gene: TRBD2; CDR3 DNA: TGCGCCAGCAGCTTGGCCGGGGGCCTGGCTCGCGGGGGGCCTACACATACGCAGTATTTT; CDR3 protein: CASSLAGGLARGGPTHTQYF
V gene: TRBV7-9; clone size: .; J gene: TRBJ2-3; D gene: .; CDR3 DNA: TGTGCCAGCAGCCGTACCCAGGGCACAGATACGCAGTATTTT; CDR3 protein: CASSRTQGTDTQYF
V gene: TRBV5-1; clone size: .; J gene: TRBJ2-1; D gene: .; CDR3 DNA: TGCGCCAGCAGCGCGGACAGGTCAAGCGGGGGTGAGCAGTTCTTC; CDR3 protein: CASSADRSSGGEQFF
V gene: TRBV9; clone size: once; J gene: TRBJ2-2; D gene: TRBD2; CDR3 DNA: TGTGCCAGCAGCGTAGGGGCTAGCGGGAGCACCGGGGAGCTGTTTTTT; CDR3 protein: CASSVGASGSTGELFF
V gene: TRBV7-9; clone size: .; J gene: TRBJ2-1; D gene: TRBD1; CDR3 DNA: TGTGCCAGCAGCGTGACAGGGGTCTCCTACAATGAGCAGTTCTTC; CDR3 protein: CASSVTGVSYNEQFF
V gene: TRBV2; clone size: .; J gene: TRBJ2-5; D gene: .; CDR3 DNA: TGTGCCAGCAGTGGGGGGTCAGGTCAAGAGACCCAGTACTTC; CDR3 protein: CASSGGSGQETQYF
V gene: TRBV9; clone size: .; J gene: TRBJ2-1; D gene: TRBD2; CDR3 DNA: TGTGCCAGCAGCGCTGATAAACCGGGACTAGCGGGGGGAAGCTCCTACAATGAGCAGTTCTTC; CDR3 protein: CASSADKPGLAGGSSYNEQFF
V gene: TRBV18; clone size: .; J gene: TRBJ1-2; D gene: TRBD1; CDR3 DNA: TGTGCCAGCTCACCACAAAGCGGGACAGCGGGATTGGGTGGCTACACCTTC; CDR3 protein: CASSPQSGTAGLGGYTF
V gene: TRBV12-3/TRBV12-4; clone size: .; J gene: TRBJ2-1; D gene: .; CDR3 DNA: TGTGCCAGCAGTTTTGGCTATAGAGGGGAGCAGTTCTTC; CDR3 protein: CASSFGYRGEQFF
V gene: TRBV6-5; clone size: .; J gene: TRBJ1-1; D gene: .; CDR3 DNA: TGTGCCAGCAGTTATCGGGGGGGAAAGAGGGACACTGAAGCTTTCTTT; CDR3 protein: CASSYRGGKRDTEAFF
V gene: TRBV7-9; clone size: .; J gene: TRBJ2-7; D gene: TRBD1; CDR3 DNA: TGTGCCAGCAGCCGACCGGGACAGAAGTACGAGCAGTACTTC; CDR3 protein: CASSRPGQKYEQYF
V gene: TRBV28; clone size: .; J gene: TRBJ2-5; D gene: .; CDR3 DNA: TGTGCCAGCAGCCGACCGGGGCCAGAGACCCAGTACTTC; CDR3 protein: CASSRPGPETQYF
V gene: TRBV19; clone size: .; J gene: TRBJ2-2; D gene: .; CDR3 DNA: TGTGCCAGTAAGCAGGGTTACCCCACCGGGGAGCTGTTTTTT; CDR3 protein: CASKQGYPTGELFF
V gene: TRBV2; clone size: once; J gene: TRBJ2-7; D gene: .; CDR3 DNA: TGTGCCAGGGGTGGACAGAGCTCCTACGAGCAGTACTTC; CDR3 protein: CARGGQSSYEQYF
V gene: TRBV5-6; clone size: .; J gene: TRBJ1-1; D gene: .; CDR3 DNA: TGTGCCAGCAGTCCGGATCGGGGCTGGGTGAACACTGAAGCTTTCTTT; CDR3 protein: CASSPDRGWVNTEAFF
V gene: TRBV15; clone size: .; J gene: TRBJ2-1; D gene: TRBD2; CDR3 DNA: TGTGCCACCAGCAGAGATTTTAGCGGGAGGGGGACCTACAATGAGCAGTTCTTC; CDR3 protein: CATSRDFSGRGTYNEQFF
V gene: TRBV5-1; clone size: .; J gene: TRBJ1-1; D gene: TRBD1; CDR3 DNA: TGCGCCAGCACCATGAGGACAGGGGACTCGACTGAAGCTTTCTTT; CDR3 protein: CASTMRTGDSTEAFF
V gene: TRBV15; clone size: once; J gene: TRBJ2-4; D gene: TRBD1; CDR3 DNA: TGTGCCACCAGCAGAGCCGGGGACAGGAACATTCAGTACTTC; CDR3 protein: CATSRAGDRNIQYF
V gene: TRBV18; clone size: .; J gene: TRBJ2-2; D gene: TRBD2; CDR3 DNA: TGTGCCAGCTCACCTGATCTAGCGGGAGAGAGAACCGGGGAGCTGTTTTTT; CDR3 protein: CASSPDLAGERTGELFF
V gene: TRBV28; clone size: .; J gene: TRBJ2-5; D gene: TRBD2; CDR3 DNA: TGTGCCAGCAGGGCTAGCGGGAGGGCCGATCTCCAGGAGACCCAGTACTTC; CDR3 protein: CASRASGRADLQETQYF
V gene: TRBV7-2; clone size: .; J gene: TRBJ2-2; D gene: TRBD2; CDR3 DNA: TGTGCCAGCAGCTTAGCGCGGGGTAGCGGGAGGTCGAACACCGGGGAGCTGTTTTTT; CDR3 protein: CASSLARGSGRSNTGELFF
V gene: TRBV9; clone size: .; J gene: TRBJ2-1; D gene: .; CDR3 DNA: TGTGCCAGCAGCGTAGAGCAGGGGGGCCCCGTCAATGAGCAGTTCTTC; CDR3 protein: CASSVEQGGPVNEQFF
V gene: TRBV2; clone size: few; J gene: TRBJ1-5; D gene: .; CDR3 DNA: TGTGCCAGCAGTGACCGGGGGGCGGTTCAGCCCCAGCATTTT; CDR3 protein: CASSDRGAVQPQHF
V gene: TRBV16; clone size: .; J gene: TRBJ2-3; D gene: .; CDR3 DNA: TGTGCCAGCAGCCCAAACAAACAGAGCACAGATACGCAGTATTTT; CDR3 protein: CASSPNKQSTDTQYF
V gene: TRBV12-3/TRBV12-4; clone size: few; J gene: TRBJ2-7; D gene: .; CDR3 DNA: TGTGCCAGCAGTTTAGGCAAGGGGTTCGAGCAGTACTTC; CDR3 protein: CASSLGKGFEQYF
V gene: TRBV28; clone size: .; J gene: TRBJ2-7; D gene: .; CDR3 DNA: TGTGCCAGCAGTTTCTCCTACGAGCAGTACTTC; CDR3 protein: CASSFSYEQYF
V gene: TRBV24-1; clone size: .; J gene: TRBJ2-3; D gene: .; CDR3 DNA: TGTGCCACCAGTTTCAGGGGCTTTCCAGATACGCAGTATTTT; CDR3 protein: CATSFRGFPDTQYF
V gene: TRBV7-6; clone size: few; J gene: TRBJ1-3; D gene: TRBD1; CDR3 DNA: TGTGCCAGCAGCCGGACAGGGATTTCTGGAAACACCATATATTTT; CDR3 protein: CASSRTGISGNTIYF
V gene: TRBV7-2; clone size: once; J gene: TRBJ2-7; D gene: TRBD2; CDR3 DNA: TGTGCCAGCAGAATTACTAGCGGGGCCTCCCACGAGCAGTACTTC; CDR3 protein: CASRITSGASHEQYF
V gene: TRBV11-3; clone size: .; J gene: TRBJ2-1; D gene: .; CDR3 DNA: TGTGCCAGCAGCTTAATTCTCAATGAGCAGTTCTTC; CDR3 protein: CASSLILNEQFF
V gene: TRBV7-9; clone size: few; J gene: TRBJ2-7; D gene: TRBD1; CDR3 DNA: TGTGCCAGCAGCCCAACCGGGACAGCCTCCTACGAGCAGTACTTC; CDR3 protein: CASSPTGTASYEQYF
V gene: TRBV19; clone size: .; J gene: TRBJ2-5; D gene: TRBD1; CDR3 DNA: TGTGCCAGTAGTCCCGGGACAGGTTGGGGAGAGACCCAGTACTTC; CDR3 protein: CASSPGTGWGETQYF
V gene: TRBV6-1; clone size: .; J gene: TRBJ2-7; D gene: .; CDR3 DNA: TGTGCCAGCAGTGAAGCTGGCAGCAAGTACTTC; CDR3 protein: CASSEAGSKYF
V gene: TRBV5-1; clone size: .; J gene: TRBJ2-3; D gene: .; CDR3 DNA: TGCGCCAGCAGCTCCCTCGGGGTGCAGGGTAGTTCAGATACGCAGTATTTT; CDR3 protein: CASSSLGVQGSSDTQYF
V gene: TRBV5-1; clone size: .; J gene: TRBJ1-2; D gene: .; CDR3 DNA: TGCGCCAGCAGCTTGGGGCCTTCTTATGGCTACACCTTC; CDR3 protein: CASSLGPSYGYTF
V gene: TRBV19; clone size: .; J gene: TRBJ1-1; D gene: .; CDR3 DNA: TGTGCCAGTAGCGTGGGGGTGGGGGGGAACACTGAAGCTTTCTTT; CDR3 protein: CASSVGVGGNTEAFF